This TCR beta chain came from a study of PD-L1 blockade in urothelial cancer. The CDR3 runs to 15 residues. The germline gives CDR1 LNHDA, CDR2 SQIVND (reference sequence). V lost 6 bases and J lost 1, with 15 bases in between. Sequencing used immunoSEQ multiplex PCR; TCRdb keeps in-frame clones, though not all of them. The table includes some 2,500 clones, around 33% detected once. This clone was counted once. This sequence originates from a man aged 65 to 85 with urothelial cancer. V and J are TRBV19 and TRBJ1-1; possible D gene TRBD1, 5 bases. The sequencing here drew on tumor tissue, taken before atezolizumab (anti-PD-L1) treatment. The CDR3 nucleotides read TGTGCCAGTAGAACTCCGGGACTCCGGAACACTGAAGCTTTCTTT. Its translation: CASRTPGLRNTEAFF.